These T cell receptor beta chains were read from a single sample in a study of tumor and adjacent non-tumor tissue in lung cancer. TCRdb passed the multiplex PCR reads through MiXCR, listing each CDR3 protein once. The table has 60,000 to 100,000 distinct CDR3 sequences, less than 85% seen once. Sequenced material: distant non-tumor lung tissue. All receptors come from a man between 65 and 80 years old with non-small cell lung cancer. CDR3s include the opening cysteine and the closing phenylalanine or tryptophan. A D gene is named only where the DNA matches it firmly. The size entry is marked missing in some rows and otherwise reads once, few, many or a size class.

TGTGCCAGCAGCTTATCTAGCGGGGGGCAAGAGACACAGTACTTC	CASSLSSGGQETQYF	.	TRBD2	TRBV11-1	TRBJ2-5
TGTGCCGGCAGTGGAGGGACAGGGAATGACTACACCTTC	CAGSGGTGNDYTF	.	TRBD1	TRBV6-1	TRBJ1-2
TGCAGCTTACTCCCATATATGACAGGGGGGGACACAGCTACGCAGTATTTC	CSLLPYMTGGDTATQYF	.	TRBD1	TRBV29-1	TRBJ2-3
TGCAGCGTTAGCGGGAACCAAGCGACCCAGTACTTC	CSVSGNQATQYF	.	TRBD2	TRBV29-1	TRBJ2-5
TGCGCCAGCAGCCAAGATATTCAGGGACAGGGCCCTAAAACAAACACCGGGAAGCTGTTTTTT	CASSQDIQGQGPKTNTGKLFF	.	TRBD1	TRBV4-1	TRBJ2-2
TGTGCCATGAGTGCTGAGCAAATCCACTGCTACACCTTC	CAMSAEQIHCYTF	.	.	TRBV10-3	TRBJ1-2
TGTGCCAGCAGTTTATTATCGGGCACAGGGGACACTCGTGACTACACCTTC	CASSLLSGTGDTRDYTF	.	TRBD1	TRBV28	TRBJ1-2
TGCAGCGTTGGTGGACTAGCGGTGCGAGAGACCCAGTATTTC	CSVGGLAVRETQYF	.	TRBD2	TRBV29-1	TRBJ2-5
TGCAGCGTTGGACTAAGGGGAGGTCCCAATGAGCAGTTCTTC	CSVGLRGGPNEQFF	.	.	TRBV29-1	TRBJ2-1
TGTGACAGCAGCGTAGTGGGCACAGGGGTTGACGGGGAGCTGTTTTTT	CDSSVVGTGVDGELFF	many	TRBD1	TRBV11-2	TRBJ2-2
TGTGCCTGGACCACCGGGACAGGGTGCGCGAGTGAAAAACTGTTTTTT	CAWTTGTGCASEKLFF	once	TRBD1	TRBV30	TRBJ1-4
TGCAGCGTCGACACCTTGCAGGCAGCGATCACTAAAGCTTTCTTT	CSVDTLQAAITKAFF	.	.	TRBV29-1	TRBJ1-1
TGCAGTGGGAATTCCCTAGGCAATCAGCCCCAGCATTTT	CSGNSLGNQPQHF	few	.	TRBV20-1	TRBJ1-5
TGCGTCAGCAGCCGGTCACTAGCGGGAGAGAGGGACGAGCAGTACTTC	CVSSRSLAGERDEQYF	.	TRBD2	TRBV4-1	TRBJ2-7
TGCGCCAGCAGCTCCCGGACTAGCGGGGGGGCAAGTAGCACAGATACGCAGTATTTT	CASSSRTSGGASSTDTQYF	few	TRBD2	TRBV5-1	TRBJ2-3
TGTGCCAGAAAAGGACAGGTGAATCAGCCCCAGTATTTT	CARKGQVNQPQYF	.	TRBD1	TRBV6-6	TRBJ2-3
TGTGCCTTGGCTAGGCTATCGGGAAACACTGAGCAGTTCTTC	CALARLSGNTEQFF	once	.	TRBV30	TRBJ2-1
TGTGCCAGCACCTTCCGGGGCGGAACCCTGAATACTGAAGCTTTCTTT	CASTFRGGTLNTEAFF	.	.	TRBV11-3	TRBJ1-1
TGTGCCAGCAGTTTTTTTGGAAACACCATATATTTT	CASSFFGNTIYF	few	.	TRBV28	TRBJ1-3
TGCGCCGGCAGCCCGCCGGGACAGGATTTGATGAACACCGGGGAGCTGTTTTTT	CAGSPPGQDLMNTGELFF	.	TRBD1	TRBV5-4	TRBJ2-2
TGTTCCAGCAGCTTAACAGCGGTTACACAGTATTTT	CSSSLTAVTQYF	.	.	TRBV11-1	TRBJ2-3
TGTGCCAGCAGCCCCGACAGGACCACTGAAGCTTTCTTT	CASSPDRTTEAFF	.	.	TRBV7-9	TRBJ1-1
TGCGCCAGCAGCGTCCAGCTTAATGAAAAACTGTTTTTT	CASSVQLNEKLFF	many	.	TRBV5-1	TRBJ1-4
TGTGCTAGCAGTTACTTGGGGCTAGCGGGGGGGGTGTTCTTC	CASSYLGLAGGVFF	.	TRBD2	TRBV6-5	TRBJ2-1
TGCGCCGGCAGCGGGGGACAGGGTTTGAATCAGCAGTTCTTC	CAGSGGQGLNQQFF	.	.	TRBV5-1	TRBJ2-1
TGTGCCACCAACAACAGGAGTTCACCCCTCCACTTT	CATNNRSSPLHF	.	.	TRBV7-9	TRBJ1-6
TGTGCCAGCAGTAATAGCGGGTGGGGCAATGAGCAGTGCTTC	CASSNSGWGNEQCF	.	TRBD2	TRBV28	TRBJ2-1
TGTGCCAGCAGGATAACAGGGACCAATGAACAGTTCTTC	CASRITGTNEQFF	.	.	TRBV5-4	TRBJ2-1
TGTGCCAGCAGTCATCCCTGGATAGGGATCGGCTCTGGAAACACCATATATTTT	CASSHPWIGIGSGNTIYF	.	.	TRBV12-3/TRBV12-4	TRBJ1-3
TGCGCCAGCAGTTGTGCCGGGACAAGCTTGAACACTGTAGCTTTCTTT	CASSCAGTSLNTVAFF	.	.	TRBV5-1	TRBJ1-1
TGTGCCATCAGACCCTCTAGGGTTTACGAGGAGTACTTC	CAIRPSRVYEEYF	.	.	TRBV10-3	TRBJ2-7
TGTGCCAGCAATTACTCACCGGGACAGGGTGACACTGAAGCTTTCTTT	CASNYSPGQGDTEAFF	once	TRBD1	TRBV6-6	TRBJ1-1
TGTGCCAGCGCCAGGGCGGGGGTGGGGCAGCCACAGCATTTT	CASARAGVGQPQHF	.	.	TRBV6-2/TRBV6-3	TRBJ1-5
TGTGCCAGTAGGCTTTCGGGCCCAAGACAAGAGACCCAGTACTTC	CASRLSGPRQETQYF	few	.	TRBV19	TRBJ2-5
TGTGCAAGCAGTTTCGCCTATTCAAGGATCCCTGAAGCTTTCTTT	CASSFAYSRIPEAFF	.	.	TRBV11-2	TRBJ1-1
TGCAGTGCTATTGGAGGGAACTATGGCTGCACCTTC	CSAIGGNYGCTF	.	.	TRBV20-1	TRBJ1-2
TGTGCCAGCAGTTCCTCCGACAGGGATCGAGGAAACATCATATATTTT	CASSSSDRDRGNIIYF	.	TRBD1	TRBV12-3/TRBV12-4	TRBJ1-3
TGTGCCAGGAGTACCCGCGGGGTTGAACACGAGCAGTACTTC	CARSTRGVEHEQYF	.	.	TRBV28	TRBJ2-7
TGCAGCGTAATAGGGGTGAACACCGGGGAGCTGTTTTTT	CSVIGVNTGELFF	.	.	TRBV29-1	TRBJ2-2
TGTGCCAGCAGCGCGGTACTAGGGGACCAAGAGCAGTTCTTC	CASSAVLGDQEQFF	.	.	TRBV9	TRBJ2-1
TGTGCCAGCAGGTTTATAGGAGCCGAGGAAGAAACCCAGTACTTC	CASRFIGAEEETQYF	.	.	TRBV12-3/TRBV12-4	TRBJ2-5
TGTGTCATCAGTTACTCGTTGGAGAGCTCTGGAAACACCATATATTTT	CVISYSLESSGNTIYF	.	.	TRBV6-5	TRBJ1-3
TGTGCCAGCAGCTTGTCGGGGGATGAGCAGTTCTTC	CASSLSGDEQFF	.	.	TRBV5-4	TRBJ2-1
TGTGCCTACAGAGACAGGGGTACCGGGGAGCTGTTTTTT	CAYRDRGTGELFF	once	TRBD1	TRBV6-6	TRBJ2-2
TGTACCAGCAGCCCCGGGACAGTAAACACTGGGGAGCTGTTTTTT	CTSSPGTVNTGELFF	.	TRBD1	TRBV7-8	TRBJ2-2
TGTGCCAGCAGCTTAGGGTTCACAGCGACGGAAGCTTTCTTT	CASSLGFTATEAFF	many	.	TRBV11-2	TRBJ1-1
TGCAGCGTTGTGAGGAATGACCCAGGGTGCTACGAGCAGTACTTC	CSVVRNDPGCYEQYF	.	.	TRBV29-1	TRBJ2-7
TGTGCGAGCAGGGACAGGGGCTCACCCGTTCAGCCCCAGCATTTT	CASRDRGSPVQPQHF	.	TRBD1	TRBV6-1	TRBJ1-5
TGTGCCACCAGTGGGCAAACCACCTGGGAGCTGTTTTTT	CATSGQTTWELFF	.	.	TRBV24-1	TRBJ2-2
TGTGCTTGTGGCCTTACTGCTGGCAGTCAGCCCCAGTATTTT	CACGLTAGSQPQYF	.	.	TRBV12-5	TRBJ2-3
TGTGCCAGTAGGCTTGCAGCGAACACTGAAGCTTTCTTT	CASRLAANTEAFF	.	.	TRBV5-5	TRBJ1-1
TGTACCATCAGTGAGCCTCAGGGACAGGTCAATGAAGCTTTCTTT	CTISEPQGQVNEAFF	once	TRBD1	TRBV10-3	TRBJ1-1
TGTGCCAGCAGTTCCGGTACGGAGAGCTCCTACAATGAGCAGTTCTTC	CASSSGTESSYNEQFF	.	.	TRBV5-6	TRBJ2-1
TGTGCCAGCAGCTACTTACCGGGACACCTTAATTTACCCCTCTACTTT	CASSYLPGHLNLPLYF	.	.	TRBV5-4	TRBJ1-6
TGTGCCAGCAGTTATCTAGCGGTAGTTCGTGAACAGTTCTTC	CASSYLAVVREQFF	.	TRBD2	TRBV6-2/TRBV6-3	TRBJ2-1
TGTGCCTGCAGCTTAGTGGGCACATGGGTTGCCAGGGGGCTGTTTTTT	CACSLVGTWVARGLFF	.	.	TRBV11-2	TRBJ2-2
TGTACCAGCACCCTGGGAGATGACTACACATTC	CTSTLGDDYTF	.	.	TRBV12-3/TRBV12-4	TRBJ1-2
TGTGCCAACCGACCTTTTGTGGGACGAAGAAGAGAAGCGTTCTTT	CANRPFVGRRREAFF	once	.	TRBV6-2/TRBV6-3	TRBJ1-1
TGCAGCGTCGACACCTTGCAGGCAGTGAACACTGAAGCTTGCTTT	CSVDTLQAVNTEACF	.	.	TRBV29-1	TRBJ1-1